Listed below are T cell receptor beta chains from one sample, sequenced in a study of graft-versus-host responses after intestinal transplantation. The method was immunoSEQ multiplex PCR; TCRdb's version includes in-frame clones alone and lacks a portion of them. Of about 5,500 clones in the sample, roughly 32% are singletons; the top ten hold around 5%. The sequencing used alloreactive CD4+ T cells from a mixed lymphocyte reaction culture, collected before transplantation. Source of these receptors: a human patient who was an organ donor for intestinal transplantation. The CDR3 runs from the conserved cysteine through the conserved F or W. A D gene is named only where the DNA matches it firmly. Not all rows give a size; the values are once, few, many and, for expanded clones, a class.

D	J	V	size	CDR3	DNA
TRBD1	TRBJ2-7	TRBV10-2	NA	CASSAPGQGNYEQYF	TGCGCCAGCAGTGCCCCGGGACAGGGAAACTACGAGCAGTACTTC
NA	TRBJ2-3	TRBV10-3	few	CATAWAADTQYF	TGTGCCACCGCGTGGGCCGCGGATACGCAGTATTTT
NA	TRBJ2-7	TRBV5-6	NA	CASSSTQGSWYF	TGTGCCAGCAGCTCCACGCAGGGGAGTTGGTACTTC
NA	TRBJ2-7	TRBV6-1	NA	CASSEESGRRGGGYEQYF	TGTGCCAGCAGTGAAGAGTCTGGACGGCGGGGAGGCGGCTACGAGCAGTACTTC
TRBD2	TRBJ2-2	TRBV6-5	NA	CASRIWGRAGGELFF	TGTGCCAGCAGAATATGGGGGAGGGCCGGCGGGGAGCTGTTTTTT
NA	TRBJ2-7	TRBV4-1	NA	CASSQDWGGPPYEQYF	TGCGCCAGCAGCCAAGATTGGGGGGGCCCTCCTTACGAGCAGTACTTC
NA	TRBJ1-2	TRBV5-1	NA	CASSQQGSYGYTF	TGCGCCAGCAGCCAACAGGGAAGCTATGGCTACACCTTC
NA	TRBJ2-1	TRBV4-3	few	CASSQLRSYNEQFF	TGCGCCAGCAGCCAACTACGCTCCTACAATGAGCAGTTCTTC
TRBD2	TRBJ2-3	TRBV30	NA	CAWSPGTSGTDTQYF	TGTGCCTGGAGTCCCGGGACTAGCGGCACAGATACGCAGTATTTT
TRBD2	TRBJ2-2	TRBV11-1	medium-sized	CASSVAGAVAGELFF	TGTGCCAGCAGCGTAGCGGGAGCTGTCGCCGGGGAGCTGTTTTTT
NA	TRBJ2-1	TRBV19	NA	CASSMERLVNEQFF	TGTGCCAGTAGTATGGAGCGACTAGTCAATGAGCAGTTCTTC
NA	TRBJ2-3	TRBV11-2	NA	CASSPHLRQPLSTDTQYF	TGTGCCAGCAGCCCTCACCTCCGACAGCCTCTTAGCACAGATACGCAGTATTTT
NA	TRBJ1-2	TRBV5-4	NA	CASSLVLPGKTYGYTF	TGTGCCAGCTCGCTTGTCTTACCAGGAAAGACCTATGGCTACACCTTC
NA	TRBJ1-3	TRBV7-9	medium-sized	CASSSLLLSGNTIYF	TGTGCCAGCAGCTCACTTTTGTTGTCTGGAAACACCATATATTTT
TRBD1	TRBJ2-1	TRBV6-8	few	CASSPTGGHYNEQFF	TGTGCCAGCAGTCCAACAGGGGGTCATTACAATGAGCAGTTCTTC
NA	TRBJ1-2	TRBV9	few	CASSVAPTGVYGYTF	TGTGCCAGCAGCGTAGCCCCCACGGGAGTCTATGGCTACACCTTC
TRBD1	TRBJ1-2	TRBV25-1	few	CASRTGPYGYTF	TGTGCCAGCAGGACAGGGCCTTATGGCTACACCTTC
NA	TRBJ2-2	TRBV11-1	medium-sized	CASSLAGGLAGELFF	TGTGCCAGCAGCTTAGCGGGTGGTCTAGCCGGGGAGCTGTTTTTT
TRBD1	TRBJ1-1	TRBV4-3	few	CASSRDRNTEAFF	TGCGCCAGCAGCCGGGACAGGAACACTGAAGCTTTCTTT
TRBD2	TRBJ2-7	TRBV11-3	NA	CASSLGLGPYEQYF	TGTGCCAGCAGCTTGGGACTAGGTCCCTACGAGCAGTACTTC
NA	TRBJ1-4	TRBV5-5	few	CASSLVGDNEKLFF	TGTGCCAGCAGCCTGGTGGGGGATAATGAAAAACTGTTTTTT
TRBD2	TRBJ2-3	TRBV2	NA	CAIMGPTSLSTDTQYF	TGTGCCATCATGGGCCCGACTAGCCTTAGCACAGATACGCAGTATTTT
NA	TRBJ1-5	TRBV6-9	NA	CASSYGGNQPQHF	TGTGCCAGCAGTTACGGGGGCAATCAGCCCCAGCATTTT
NA	TRBJ1-4	TRBV7-2	large	CASSFHGTLGEKLFF	TGTGCCAGCAGCTTTCACGGGACCTTAGGGGAAAAACTGTTTTTT
TRBD2	TRBJ2-5	TRBV19	medium-sized	CASSIAGRETQYF	TGTGCCAGTAGTATTGCCGGGAGGGAGACCCAGTACTTC
TRBD2	TRBJ2-3	TRBV7-6	NA	CASSLALAGGTDTQYF	TGTGCCAGCAGCTTGGCGCTAGCGGGAGGGACAGATACGCAGTATTTT
NA	TRBJ2-7	TRBV27	NA	CASSLSLSSYEQYF	TGTGCCAGCAGTTTATCACTGAGCTCCTACGAGCAGTACTTC
TRBD2	TRBJ2-1	TRBV4-1	NA	CASSQGLAGSYNEQFF	TGCGCCAGCAGCCAAGGACTAGCGGGGTCCTACAATGAGCAGTTCTTC
NA	TRBJ2-7	TRBV5-4	medium-sized	CASSLGGASYEQYF	TGTGCCAGCAGCTTGGGGGGGGCTAGCTACGAGCAGTACTTC
NA	TRBJ2-7	TRBV9	NA	CASSVEGYEQYF	TGTGCCAGCAGCGTAGAGGGGTACGAGCAGTACTTC
NA	TRBJ1-4	TRBV30	few	CAWKGEGEKLFF	TGTGCCTGGAAAGGGGAGGGGGAAAAACTGTTTTTT
TRBD1	TRBJ1-6	TRBV18	NA	CASSPGKGANSPLHF	TGTGCCAGCTCACCAGGGAAGGGGGCAAATTCACCCCTCCACTTT
TRBD2	TRBJ2-5	TRBV7-2	NA	CASSLTSGGQETQYF	TGTGCCAGCAGCTTAACTAGCGGGGGGCAAGAGACCCAGTACTTC
NA	TRBJ2-2	TRBV30	few	CAWREQGTGELFF	TGTGCCTGGAGGGAACAGGGCACCGGGGAGCTGTTTTTT
NA	TRBJ2-3	TRBV13	NA	CASRDSGDPPTDTQYF	TGTGCCAGCAGGGATAGTGGGGACCCCCCCACAGATACGCAGTATTTT
NA	TRBJ1-1	TRBV9	NA	CASSPWGLMNTEAFF	TGTGCCAGCAGCCCCTGGGGGTTAATGAACACTGAAGCTTTCTTT
NA	TRBJ2-6	TRBV5-6	few	CASSRQVSGANVLTF	TGTGCCAGCAGCAGACAGGTTTCAGGGGCCAACGTCCTGACTTTC